This TCR beta chain was sequenced during a study of tumour-infiltrating T cells in Burkitt lymphoma. Whole-study results and caveats: Several public clonotypes recurred in numerous Burkitt lymphoma patients.

About this clone: Its antigen is undetermined.

Per the germline V gene, CDR1 is SGHRS and CDR2 is YFSETQ. V dropped 0 bases and J dropped 1; count of bases not matched to a gene: 8. This CDR3 comprises 18 residues. Using immunoSEQ multiplex PCR, the repertoire was profiled, and TCRdb retains in-frame clones only, with some absent. The table lists approximately 46,000 clones, around 31% of them singletons. The clonotype comes from a human donor with Burkitt lymphoma. The chain uses TRBV5-1 and TRBJ2-5, with TRBD2 matching over 11 bases. What was sequenced was tumor tissue. Here the CDR3 DNA reads TGCGCCAGCAGCTTGGGGCCGTCCGGGACTAGCGGCCAAGAGACCCAGTACTTC. This gives the protein CASSLGPSGTSGQETQYF.